A selection of T cell receptor beta chains follows, all from one sample in a study of blood T cell repertoires in COVID-19. Measured with immunoSEQ multiplex PCR; TCRdb has only the in-frame clones, and not every one. Counted here are about 38,000 clones, about 85% occurring once; the ten biggest clones make up around 4.9%. The specimen was peripheral blood. The source is a man aged 45-60 years with active COVID-19. Both conserved end residues are part of each CDR3. D genes are given only for firm matches. Only some rows state a clone size, as once, few, many or a class for expanded clones.

medium-sized | TRBJ2-3 | 14 | . | TRBV6-1 | TGTGCCAGCAGTGAAGGCCCCGGTCCAGATACGCAGTATTTT | CASSEGPGPDTQYF
. | TRBJ2-7 | 11 | TRBD2 | TRBV18 | TGTGCCAGCTCACCGGGGGGGGAGCAGTACTTC | CASSPGGEQYF
. | TRBJ1-1 | 13 | . | TRBV19 | TGTGCCAGTAGTATTACGAGGTACACTGAAGCTTTCTTT | CASSITRYTEAFF
. | TRBJ2-7 | 13 | . | TRBV25-1 | TGTGCCAGCAGTGAATTCGGGGTCTACGAGCAGTACTTC | CASSEFGVYEQYF
. | TRBJ1-1 | 14 | . | TRBV3-1/TRBV3-2 | TGTGCCAGCAGCCAAGGGCCTGGGGGGACTGAAGCTTTCTTT | CASSQGPGGTEAFF
few | TRBJ2-3 | 16 | TRBD2 | TRBV28 | TGTGCCAGCAGTTTAACTAGCGGGGTTTTCTCAGATACGCAGTATTTT | CASSLTSGVFSDTQYF
. | TRBJ2-3 | 16 | . | TRBV5-1 | TGCGCCAGCAGCTTGGATCCGGGTGCACTCACAGATACGCAGTATTTT | CASSLDPGALTDTQYF
. | TRBJ2-3 | 13 | . | TRBV24-1 | TGTGCCACCAGTGATTCCAGGACAGATACGCAGTATTTT | CATSDSRTDTQYF
. | TRBJ2-3 | 15 | TRBD2 | TRBV5-1 | TGCGCCAGCAGCCCCGGACTAGCGGGTGCAGATACGCAGTATTTT | CASSPGLAGADTQYF
once | TRBJ1-6 | 15 | TRBD1 | TRBV5-4 | TGTGCCAGCAGCTCATGGACAGGGAGCTCTTCACCCCTCCACTTT | CASSSWTGSSSPLHF
. | TRBJ2-7 | 15 | . | TRBV7-9 | TGTGCCAGCAGCTTAGGGCCAGGGATTACCTACGAGCAGTACTTC | CASSLGPGITYEQYF
. | TRBJ2-1 | 14 | . | TRBV7-2 | TGTGCCAGCAGCGCCCGTAGCGGCGCCAATGAGCAGTTCTTC | CASSARSGANEQFF
once | TRBJ1-2 | 16 | . | TRBV2 | TGTGCCAGCAGTGATTGGAGGTGGGGGGTTAACTATGGCTACACCTTC | CASSDWRWGVNYGYTF
. | TRBJ1-1 | 13 | . | TRBV15 | TGTGCCACCGGAGCTGAGGGTTACACTGAAGCTTTCTTT | CATGAEGYTEAFF
. | TRBJ2-5 | 15 | . | TRBV5-5 | TGTGCCAGCAGCTTTTTCCCAGAGGGGGAAGAGACCCAGTACTTC | CASSFFPEGEETQYF
. | TRBJ2-5 | 16 | TRBD2 | TRBV2 | TGTGCCAGCAGGGGACTAGCGGGGGGAACAAGGGAGACCCAGTACTTC | CASRGLAGGTRETQYF
. | TRBJ2-3 | 15 | TRBD2 | TRBV7-9 | TGTGCCAGCATCCCAGCGGGGGGAACTCCGGATACGCAGTATTTT | CASIPAGGTPDTQYF
. | TRBJ2-1 | 21 | TRBD2 | TRBV27 | TGTGCCAGCAGGCGACTGGGGGGGCGCGGACTAGCGGGGGACCCCCTTTTTGAGCAGTTCTTC | CASRRLGGRGLAGDPLFEQFF